This TCR beta chain came from a study of CD8 T cells in ankylosing spondylitis. Study-wide results and caveats: Prior literature has documented some motif variants in synovial fluid and blood from reactive arthritis. A TCR beta motif of several highly homologous variants appeared characteristic of ankylosing spondylitis blood. Matched ankylosing spondylitis synovial fluid reportedly contained a significantly enriched population of disease-linked clones. A CD8+ phenotype characterized the disease-linked clones, which were relatively rare in peripheral blood.

As to this clonotype: As yet, its antigen is unknown.

Quantitative molecular-barcoded 5'-RACE generated the TCR beta libraries. TCRdb redid the calling of the 5' RACE reads with MiXCR, one entry per CDR3 protein. The data contain about 540,000 distinct CDR3 sequences, about 13% of them singletons. CDR1 and CDR2 from the germline V gene are SGHTS and YDEGEE. After removal of 2 bases from V and 6 bases from J, the junction contained 5 bases not matched to a gene. The CDR3 sequence is 16 residues long. The clonotype was recovered from a male donor with ankylosing spondylitis. This rearrangement joins TRBV5-8 to TRBJ2-2; 12 nucleotides align to TRBD2. The specimen was blood, either unsorted or a sorted T cell fraction (not recorded which). The CDR3 is CASSFRLAGEAGELFF. The DNA for the CDR3 is TGTGCCAGCAGCTTCCGACTAGCGGGGGAAGCCGGGGAGCTGTTTTTT. Combining the CDR3 with reference TRBV5-8 and TRBJ2-2 gives the whole variable domain EAGVTQSPTHLIKTRGQQATLRCSPISGHTSVYWYQQALGLGLQFLLWYDEGEERNRGNFPPRFSGRQFPNYSSELNVNALELEDSALYLCASSFRLAGEAGELFFGEGSRLTVL.